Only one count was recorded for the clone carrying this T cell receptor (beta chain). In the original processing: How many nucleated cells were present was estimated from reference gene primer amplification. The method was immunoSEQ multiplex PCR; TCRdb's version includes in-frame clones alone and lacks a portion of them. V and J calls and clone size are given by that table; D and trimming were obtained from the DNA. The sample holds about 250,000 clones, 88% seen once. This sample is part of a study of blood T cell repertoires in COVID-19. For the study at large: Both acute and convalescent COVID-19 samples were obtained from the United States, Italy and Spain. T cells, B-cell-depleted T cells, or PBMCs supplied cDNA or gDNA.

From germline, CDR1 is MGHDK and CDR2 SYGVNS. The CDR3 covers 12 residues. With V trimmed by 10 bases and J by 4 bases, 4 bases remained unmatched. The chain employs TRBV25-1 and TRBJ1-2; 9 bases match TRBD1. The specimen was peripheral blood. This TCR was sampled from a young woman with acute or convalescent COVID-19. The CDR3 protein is CATGQGFYGYTF. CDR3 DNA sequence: TGTGCCACTGGACAGGGGTTCTATGGCTACACCTTC.